This paragraph reports one T cell receptor beta chain. The entry originates in a study of blood T cell repertoires in COVID-19. Germline trimming cut 2 bases from V and 2 bases from J; bases unmatched to any gene: 3. Looked up from germline, CDR1 is MNHEY and CDR2 is SVGAGI. The CDR3 length is 14 residues. The assay was immunoSEQ multiplex PCR, and TCRdb's table has in-frame clones only and misses some. The sample has over 200,000 clones, 88% seen once. Sequencing was done on a sample of peripheral blood. The receptor comes from a woman aged 55-70 years with acute or convalescent COVID-19. The chain couples TRBV6-5 to TRBJ2-7; TRBD2 matches 7 bases. CDR3 bases: TGTGCCAGCAGTTACAGGGAGGGAGCCTACGAGCAGTACTTC. It codes for CASSYREGAYEQYF.